Listed below are T cell receptor beta chains from one sample, sequenced in a study of control samples from healthy donors and cancer patients. Libraries were prepared by immunoSEQ multiplex PCR; TCRdb keeps only in-frame clonotypes and omits some of them. This sample has about 130,000 clones, with about 88% found just once. Sequenced: blood. The receptors originated from a middle-aged man in good health. Both conserved end residues are part of each CDR3. The order of the fields is V gene, J gene, clone size, D gene, CDR3 DNA, CDR3 protein. D genes are given only for firm matches. Part of the rows lack a size; the others show once, few, many or a class for expanded clones.

V gene: TRBV12-2; J gene: TRBJ2-1; clone size: NA; D gene: NA; CDR3 DNA: TGTGCAAGTCGCCCGGGACTAGCGGGGGTTTTCTACCACGACAATGAGCAGTTCTTC; CDR3 protein: CASRPGLAGVFYHDNEQFF
V gene: TRBV2; J gene: TRBJ2-7; clone size: NA; D gene: NA; CDR3 DNA: TGTGCCAGCAGGGATGAGTATAAGCACTCCTACGAGCAGTACTTC; CDR3 protein: CASRDEYKHSYEQYF
V gene: TRBV3-1/TRBV3-2; J gene: TRBJ2-3; clone size: NA; D gene: TRBD2; CDR3 DNA: TGTGCCAGCAGCCAAGTCGGCGGGGGGGCCACAGATACGCAGTATTTT; CDR3 protein: CASSQVGGGATDTQYF
V gene: TRBV6-5; J gene: TRBJ1-1; clone size: NA; D gene: NA; CDR3 DNA: TGTGCCAGCAGTTACTCGAACAGAAACACTGAAGCTTTCTTT; CDR3 protein: CASSYSNRNTEAFF
V gene: TRBV5-1; J gene: TRBJ1-6; clone size: NA; D gene: NA; CDR3 DNA: TGCGCCAGCAGCCCCCGATCGGCCGATAATTCACCCCTCCACTTT; CDR3 protein: CASSPRSADNSPLHF
V gene: TRBV19; J gene: TRBJ1-6; clone size: NA; D gene: NA; CDR3 DNA: TGTGCCAGTAGTATGGGGGAACCAGCCGGCCCCCTCCACTTT; CDR3 protein: CASSMGEPAGPLHF
V gene: TRBV4-2; J gene: TRBJ2-2; clone size: NA; D gene: NA; CDR3 DNA: TGTGCCAGCAGCCAAGTAGAATTGGCCGGGGAGCTGTTTTTT; CDR3 protein: CASSQVELAGELFF
V gene: TRBV6-5; J gene: TRBJ1-5; clone size: few; D gene: TRBD1; CDR3 DNA: TGTGCCAGCAGAGCCGGGACAGGGGAAAAAGTGGCCCAGCATTTT; CDR3 protein: CASRAGTGEKVAQHF
V gene: TRBV29-1; J gene: TRBJ2-2; clone size: NA; D gene: TRBD2; CDR3 DNA: TGCAGCGTTGAGACCTGGACTAGCGGGGGGGCAACCGGGGAGCTGTTTTTT; CDR3 protein: CSVETWTSGGATGELFF
V gene: TRBV11-2; J gene: TRBJ2-3; clone size: NA; D gene: NA; CDR3 DNA: TGTGCCAGCAGACCGCCGGGACTGCACACAGATACGCAGTATTTT; CDR3 protein: CASRPPGLHTDTQYF
V gene: TRBV5-8; J gene: TRBJ2-3; clone size: NA; D gene: NA; CDR3 DNA: TGTGCCAGCAGCGGACGAGTTGGGAGTTACACAGATACGCAGTATTTT; CDR3 protein: CASSGRVGSYTDTQYF
V gene: TRBV9; J gene: TRBJ2-2; clone size: once; D gene: TRBD2; CDR3 DNA: TGTGCCAGCAGCGGGCCGGGGACTAGCGGGGGTCCCGGGGAGCTGTTTTTT; CDR3 protein: CASSGPGTSGGPGELFF
V gene: TRBV6-5; J gene: TRBJ2-3; clone size: NA; D gene: NA; CDR3 DNA: TGTGCCAGCAGTTACTCGCCCGGGACAAGCACAGATACGCAGTATTTT; CDR3 protein: CASSYSPGTSTDTQYF
V gene: TRBV4-2; J gene: TRBJ2-7; clone size: medium-sized; D gene: TRBD1; CDR3 DNA: TGTGCCAGCAGCCAAGATCCTGGACAGGGTGGGGACGAGCAGTACTTC; CDR3 protein: CASSQDPGQGGDEQYF
V gene: TRBV12-3/TRBV12-4; J gene: TRBJ1-1; clone size: few; D gene: NA; CDR3 DNA: TGTGCCAGCAGTTTGTCAGTAACTGAAGCTTTCTTT; CDR3 protein: CASSLSVTEAFF
V gene: TRBV4-1; J gene: TRBJ1-3; clone size: NA; D gene: NA; CDR3 DNA: TGCGCCAGCGGACACAGCTCTGGAAACACCATATATTTT; CDR3 protein: CASGHSSGNTIYF
V gene: TRBV27; J gene: TRBJ1-5; clone size: NA; D gene: NA; CDR3 DNA: TGTGCCAGCAGCCAAGTCGTGGGGCCCGCGGATCAGCCCCAGCATTTT; CDR3 protein: CASSQVVGPADQPQHF
V gene: TRBV29-1; J gene: TRBJ2-5; clone size: NA; D gene: NA; CDR3 DNA: TGCAGCGTTACCCCAAACCATTACAGCGACCAAGAGACCCAGTACTTC; CDR3 protein: CSVTPNHYSDQETQYF
V gene: TRBV6-5; J gene: TRBJ1-4; clone size: once; D gene: NA; CDR3 DNA: TGTGCCAGCAGTTACGGAGGCAGGGTCGCCGAAAAACTGTTTTTT; CDR3 protein: CASSYGGRVAEKLFF